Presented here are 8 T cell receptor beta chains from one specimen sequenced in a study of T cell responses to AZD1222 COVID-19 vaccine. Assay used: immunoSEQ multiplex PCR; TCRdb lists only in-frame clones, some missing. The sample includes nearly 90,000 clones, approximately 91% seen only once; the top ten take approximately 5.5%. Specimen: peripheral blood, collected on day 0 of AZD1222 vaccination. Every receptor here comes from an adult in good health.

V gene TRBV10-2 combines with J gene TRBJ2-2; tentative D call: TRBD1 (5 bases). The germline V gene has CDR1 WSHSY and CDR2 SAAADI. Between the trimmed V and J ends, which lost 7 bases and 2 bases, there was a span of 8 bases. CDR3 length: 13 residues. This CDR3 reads CASNQGNTGELFF. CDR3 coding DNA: TGCGCCAGCAACCAGGGTAACACCGGGGAGCTGTTTTTT.

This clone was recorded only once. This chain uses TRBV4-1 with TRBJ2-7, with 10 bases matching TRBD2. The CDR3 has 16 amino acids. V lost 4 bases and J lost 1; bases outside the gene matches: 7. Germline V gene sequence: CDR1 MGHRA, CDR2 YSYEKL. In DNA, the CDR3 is TGCGCCAGCAGCCCCCAAGGTAGCGGGAGGTCCTACGAGCAGTACTTC. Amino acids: CASSPQGSGRSYEQYF.

The CDR3, as DNA: TGCGCCAGCAGCCAACCCCCCGGCCTTCAAGAGACCCAGTACTTC. Protein: CASSQPPGLQETQYF. The chain uses TRBV4-1 and TRBJ2-5, with D unresolved. The CDR3 has 15 amino acids. V dropped 2 bases and J dropped 2 bases, with 12 bases sitting between them. CDR1 and CDR2 from the germline V gene are MGHRA and YSYEKL.

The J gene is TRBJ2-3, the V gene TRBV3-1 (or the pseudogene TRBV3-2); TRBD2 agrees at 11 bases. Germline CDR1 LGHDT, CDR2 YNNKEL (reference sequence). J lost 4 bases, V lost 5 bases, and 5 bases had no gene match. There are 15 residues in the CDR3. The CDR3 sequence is CASSLLAGEADTQYF. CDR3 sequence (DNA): TGTGCCAGCAGCTTACTAGCGGGAGAGGCAGATACGCAGTATTTT.

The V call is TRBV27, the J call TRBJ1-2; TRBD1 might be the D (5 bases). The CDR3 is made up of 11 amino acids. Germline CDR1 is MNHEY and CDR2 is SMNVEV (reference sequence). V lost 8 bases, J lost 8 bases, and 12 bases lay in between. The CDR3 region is CASGDQRGYTF. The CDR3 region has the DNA TGTGCCAGCGGGGACCAAAGGGGCTACACCTTC.

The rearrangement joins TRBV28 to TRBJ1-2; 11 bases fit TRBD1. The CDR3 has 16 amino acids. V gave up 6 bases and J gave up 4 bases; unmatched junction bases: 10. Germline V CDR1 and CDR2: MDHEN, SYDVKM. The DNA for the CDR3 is TGTGCCAGCAGGCCGGGACAGGGGGGTGGCAGCTATGGCTACACCTTC. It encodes CASRPGQGGGSYGYTF.

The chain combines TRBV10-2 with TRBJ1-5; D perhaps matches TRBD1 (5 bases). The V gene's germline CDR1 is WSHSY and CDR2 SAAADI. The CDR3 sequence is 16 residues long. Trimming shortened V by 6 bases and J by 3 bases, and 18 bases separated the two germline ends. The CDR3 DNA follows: TGCGCCAGCAGCGCGGCGGGGGGAGTACTCAATCAGCCCCAGCATTTT. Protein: CASSAAGGVLNQPQHF.

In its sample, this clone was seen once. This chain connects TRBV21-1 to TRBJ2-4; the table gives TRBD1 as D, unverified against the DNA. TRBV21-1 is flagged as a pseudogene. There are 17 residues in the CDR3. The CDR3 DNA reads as TGTGCCAGCAGCCCGGGCAGGGTAGGGGTAGCCAAAAACATTCAGTACTTC. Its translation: CASSPGRVGVAKNIQYF.